These T cell receptor beta chains were read from a single sample in a study of cytomegalovirus exposure and HLA in healthy donors. Assay: immunoSEQ multiplex PCR; the TCRdb copy retains only in-frame clones and omits some. The table has under 150,000 clones, 70% to 80% seen once; the top ten hold approximately 2.9%. Sequencing was carried out using PBMCs. The receptors originated from a human donor in good health. Both conserved end residues are part of each CDR3. Each record gives: J gene, clone size, V gene, D gene, CDR3 protein, CDR3 DNA. D genes are given only for firm matches. A clone size is listed for some rows: how often the clone was seen (once, few, many), or a class if it is expanded.

J gene: TRBJ2-7; clone size: -; V gene: TRBV11-2; D gene: -; CDR3 protein: CASSPLATAWEQYF; CDR3 DNA: TGTGCCAGCAGCCCCTTGGCTACAGCTTGGGAGCAGTACTTC
J gene: TRBJ2-1; clone size: few; V gene: TRBV2; D gene: TRBD2; CDR3 protein: CASSVRGVYNEQFF; CDR3 DNA: TGTGCCAGCAGCGTGCGGGGGGTTTACAATGAGCAGTTCTTC
J gene: TRBJ2-3; clone size: few; V gene: TRBV7-9; D gene: TRBD1; CDR3 protein: CASTPGQGYSDTQYF; CDR3 DNA: TGTGCCAGCACCCCGGGACAGGGGTACTCAGATACGCAGTATTTT
J gene: TRBJ2-5; clone size: -; V gene: TRBV29-1; D gene: -; CDR3 protein: CSAGGETQYF; CDR3 DNA: TGCAGCGCAGGTGGAGAGACCCAGTACTTC
J gene: TRBJ2-1; clone size: -; V gene: TRBV7-2; D gene: -; CDR3 protein: CASSPPGKPPYNEQFF; CDR3 DNA: TGTGCCAGCAGCCCTCCCGGGAAACCACCCTACAATGAGCAGTTCTTC
J gene: TRBJ2-7; clone size: once; V gene: TRBV19; D gene: -; CDR3 protein: CASRLTESTYEQYF; CDR3 DNA: TGTGCCAGTAGATTGACAGAGTCAACCTACGAGCAGTACTTC
J gene: TRBJ2-7; clone size: few; V gene: TRBV4-1; D gene: TRBD1; CDR3 protein: CASSQLDRGHEQYF; CDR3 DNA: TGCGCCAGCAGCCAATTGGACAGGGGCCACGAGCAGTACTTC
J gene: TRBJ2-7; clone size: -; V gene: TRBV18; D gene: -; CDR3 protein: CASSPPGYSYEQYF; CDR3 DNA: TGTGCCAGCTCACCACCGGGCTACTCCTACGAGCAGTACTTC
J gene: TRBJ1-2; clone size: -; V gene: TRBV13; D gene: -; CDR3 protein: CASGQQGTANYGYTF; CDR3 DNA: TGTGCCAGTGGACAACAGGGAACTGCTAACTATGGCTACACCTTC
J gene: TRBJ2-7; clone size: -; V gene: TRBV5-4; D gene: -; CDR3 protein: CASSSSVVASYEQYF; CDR3 DNA: TGTGCCAGCAGCTCCTCGGTGGTAGCTTCCTACGAGCAGTACTTC
J gene: TRBJ2-1; clone size: -; V gene: TRBV7-9; D gene: TRBD1; CDR3 protein: CSSSASGQGVNNEQFF; CDR3 DNA: TGTTCCAGCAGCGCTTCCGGACAGGGGGTGAACAATGAGCAGTTCTTC
J gene: TRBJ2-1; clone size: -; V gene: TRBV29-1; D gene: -; CDR3 protein: CSVTTGYEQFF; CDR3 DNA: TGCAGCGTTACGACGGGTTATGAGCAGTTCTTC
J gene: TRBJ1-4; clone size: -; V gene: TRBV6-7; D gene: TRBD1; CDR3 protein: CASSSKDTEGRQGKNEKLFF; CDR3 DNA: TGTGCCAGCAGTTCAAAGGACACCGAGGGGAGACAGGGTAAGAATGAAAAACTGTTTTTT
J gene: TRBJ2-7; clone size: -; V gene: TRBV7-2; D gene: -; CDR3 protein: CASSLEKGRGYEQYF; CDR3 DNA: TGTGCCAGCAGCTTAGAGAAGGGGCGTGGGTACGAGCAGTACTTC
J gene: TRBJ2-1; clone size: -; V gene: TRBV7-3; D gene: -; CDR3 protein: CASSLTFGGNNEQFF; CDR3 DNA: TGTGCCAGCAGCTTAACCTTTGGCGGAAACAATGAGCAGTTCTTC
J gene: TRBJ1-1; clone size: few; V gene: TRBV7-3; D gene: -; CDR3 protein: CASSKTGRETEAFF; CDR3 DNA: TGTGCCAGCAGTAAAACAGGGAGGGAGACTGAAGCTTTCTTT
J gene: TRBJ1-5; clone size: -; V gene: TRBV10-3; D gene: TRBD1; CDR3 protein: CAISGGQGDQPQHF; CDR3 DNA: TGTGCCATCAGCGGAGGGCAGGGGGATCAGCCCCAGCATTTT
J gene: TRBJ1-2; clone size: -; V gene: TRBV5-5; D gene: -; CDR3 protein: CASSFVSYGYTF; CDR3 DNA: TGTGCCAGCAGCTTCGTCAGCTATGGCTACACCTTC
J gene: TRBJ2-2; clone size: -; V gene: TRBV5-1; D gene: -; CDR3 protein: CASSSEEGFGELFF; CDR3 DNA: TGCGCCAGCAGCTCCGAGGAGGGATTCGGGGAGCTGTTTTTT
J gene: TRBJ2-5; clone size: -; V gene: TRBV7-9; D gene: TRBD2; CDR3 protein: CASSLTGTKEETQYF; CDR3 DNA: TGTGCCAGCAGCCTAACCGGGACTAAAGAAGAGACCCAGTACTTC
J gene: TRBJ1-4; clone size: -; V gene: TRBV28; D gene: TRBD1; CDR3 protein: CASREPGQGMLKLFF; CDR3 DNA: TGTGCCAGCAGGGAGCCGGGACAGGGGATGCTTAAACTGTTTTTT
J gene: TRBJ2-1; clone size: -; V gene: TRBV18; D gene: TRBD2; CDR3 protein: CASSQSGTFYNEQFF; CDR3 DNA: TGTGCCAGCTCACAGAGCGGGACCTTCTACAATGAGCAGTTCTTC
J gene: TRBJ2-3; clone size: -; V gene: TRBV9; D gene: -; CDR3 protein: CASSVYSAVGDTQYF; CDR3 DNA: TGTGCCAGCAGCGTATATAGCGCCGTAGGGGATACGCAGTATTTT